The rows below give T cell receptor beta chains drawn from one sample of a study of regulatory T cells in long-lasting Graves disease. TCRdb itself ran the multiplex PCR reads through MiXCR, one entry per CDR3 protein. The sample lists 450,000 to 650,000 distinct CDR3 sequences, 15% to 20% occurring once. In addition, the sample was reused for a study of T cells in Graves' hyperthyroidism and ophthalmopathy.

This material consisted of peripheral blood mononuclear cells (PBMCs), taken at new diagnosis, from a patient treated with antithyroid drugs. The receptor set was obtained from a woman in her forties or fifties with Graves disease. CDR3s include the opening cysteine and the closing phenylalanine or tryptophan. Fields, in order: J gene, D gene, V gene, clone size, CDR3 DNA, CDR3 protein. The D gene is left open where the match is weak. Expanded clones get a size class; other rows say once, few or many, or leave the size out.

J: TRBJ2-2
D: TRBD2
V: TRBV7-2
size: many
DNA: TGTGCCAGCAGCTTATTTAGGGCGGGGGGCACCACCGGGGAGCTGTTTTTT
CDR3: CASSLFRAGGTTGELFF

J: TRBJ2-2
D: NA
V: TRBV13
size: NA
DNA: TGTGCCAGCAGCTTACAGGGAGTCACCGGGGAGCTGTTTTTT
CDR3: CASSLQGVTGELFF

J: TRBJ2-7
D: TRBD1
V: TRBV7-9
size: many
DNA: TGTGCCAGCAGCCACGAGGGGGCCGTGGGGTACGAGCAGTACTTC
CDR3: CASSHEGAVGYEQYF

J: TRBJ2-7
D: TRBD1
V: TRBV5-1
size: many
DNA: TGCGCCAGCAGCCCCGGACAGGGCGAAGCGTTGTCCTACGAGCAGTACTTC
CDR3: CASSPGQGEALSYEQYF

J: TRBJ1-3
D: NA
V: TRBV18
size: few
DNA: TGTGCCAGCTCACCCGGACAGATCAGCTCTGGAAACACCATATATTTT
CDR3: CASSPGQISSGNTIYF

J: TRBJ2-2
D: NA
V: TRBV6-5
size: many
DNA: TGTGCCAGCACCTACTCCCAAAGGACAGCAAAACGGGGCTCACCAGGGGAGCTGTTTTTT
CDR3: CASTYSQRTAKRGSPGELFF

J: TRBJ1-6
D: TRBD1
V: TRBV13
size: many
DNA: TGTGCCAGCAGCGCGCGGACAGGGGGTAATTCACCCCTCCACTTT
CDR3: CASSARTGGNSPLHF

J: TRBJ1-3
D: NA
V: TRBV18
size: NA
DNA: TGTGCCAGCTCACCACCTGGGAACTCTGGAAACACCATATATTTT
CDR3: CASSPPGNSGNTIYF

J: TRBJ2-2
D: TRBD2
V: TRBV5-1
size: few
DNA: TGCGCCAGCAGCGCCCGACTAGCGGGGGGCACCGGGGAGCTGTTTTTT
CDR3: CASSARLAGGTGELFF

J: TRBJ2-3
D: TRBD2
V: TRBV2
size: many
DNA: TGTGCCAGCAGTTTTAGCGGGACCACAGATACGCAGTATTTT
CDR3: CASSFSGTTDTQYF

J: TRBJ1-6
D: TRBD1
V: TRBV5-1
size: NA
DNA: TGCGCCAGCAGCGAGGGGGGGACAGATTATTCACCCCTCCACTTT
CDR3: CASSEGGTDYSPLHF

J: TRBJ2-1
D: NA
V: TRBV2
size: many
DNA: TGTGCCAGCAGTGAAGGACAATCTGAGCAGTTCTTC
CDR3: CASSEGQSEQFF

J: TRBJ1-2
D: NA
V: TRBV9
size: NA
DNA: TGTGCCAGCAGCGTAGAGGAGGGGGATTATGGCTACACCTTC
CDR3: CASSVEEGDYGYTF

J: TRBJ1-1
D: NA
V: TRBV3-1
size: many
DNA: TGTGCCAGCAGGGGAGACAAGAACACTGAAGCTTTCTTT
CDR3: CASRGDKNTEAFF

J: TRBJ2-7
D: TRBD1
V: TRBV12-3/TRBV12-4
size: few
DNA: TGTGCCAGCAGAGGGCCGGGACAGGGCCACGAGCAGTACTTC
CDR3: CASRGPGQGHEQYF

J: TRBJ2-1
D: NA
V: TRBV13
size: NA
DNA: TGTGCCAGCAGCCTCAACTTCCTCGAGCAGTTCTTC
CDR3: CASSLNFLEQFF

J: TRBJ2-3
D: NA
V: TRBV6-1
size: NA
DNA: TGTGCCAGCATCATGCCTAGAGCAGATACGCAGTATTTT
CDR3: CASIMPRADTQYF

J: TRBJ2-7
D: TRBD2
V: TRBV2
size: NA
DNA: TGTGCCAGCACCGGGACTAGCGGACCATTACCCCCCTCTCGGGAGCAGTACTTC
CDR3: CASTGTSGPLPPSREQYF

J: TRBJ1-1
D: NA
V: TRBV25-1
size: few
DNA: TGTGCCAGCAGTGAATATGAAATAAGGGCCGGCGCTTTCTTT
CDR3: CASSEYEIRAGAFF

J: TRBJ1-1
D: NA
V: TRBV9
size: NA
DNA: TGTGCCAGCAGCGATACAGGGTTGGGCACTGAAGCTTTCTTT
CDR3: CASSDTGLGTEAFF

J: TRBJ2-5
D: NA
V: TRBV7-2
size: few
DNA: TGTGCCAGCAGCTTAATGTCCCAAGAGACCCAGTACTTC
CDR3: CASSLMSQETQYF

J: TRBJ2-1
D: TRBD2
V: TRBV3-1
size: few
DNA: TGTGCCAGCAGCCACTTCGGCCCCCGGACTAGCGGGGGTACCTACAATGAGCAGTTCTTC
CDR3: CASSHFGPRTSGGTYNEQFF

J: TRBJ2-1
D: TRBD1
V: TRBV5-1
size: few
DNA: TGCGCCAGCAGCCAGGACAGGGGGACCTACAATGAGCAGTTCTTC
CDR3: CASSQDRGTYNEQFF

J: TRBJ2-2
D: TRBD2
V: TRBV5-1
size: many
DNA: TGCGCCAGCAGCGAGCGGGGACCGAACACCGGGGAGCTGTTTTTT
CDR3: CASSERGPNTGELFF

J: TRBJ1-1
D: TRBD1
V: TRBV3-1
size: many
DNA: TGTGCCAGCAGCCAAGATAGGGTCCGGGACAGGGCCGCTGAAGCTTTCTTT
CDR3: CASSQDRVRDRAAEAFF

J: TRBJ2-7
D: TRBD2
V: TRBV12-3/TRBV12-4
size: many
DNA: TGTGCCAGCAGTCTTACTCATAGCGGGGGCGGATACTTC
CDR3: CASSLTHSGGGYF

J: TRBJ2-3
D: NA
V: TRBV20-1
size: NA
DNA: TGCAGTGCTAGCGCCGCGGGGGCCCCCCTGACAGATACGCAGTATTTT
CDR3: CSASAAGAPLTDTQYF

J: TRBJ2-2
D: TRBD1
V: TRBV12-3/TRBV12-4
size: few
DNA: TGTGCCAGCAGTCCCGGGACAGTGGGCACCGGGGAGCTGTTTTTT
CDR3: CASSPGTVGTGELFF

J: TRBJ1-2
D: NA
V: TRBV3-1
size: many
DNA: TGTGCCAGCAGCCAAGATCAGATCCGAAACTATGGCTACACCTTC
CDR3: CASSQDQIRNYGYTF

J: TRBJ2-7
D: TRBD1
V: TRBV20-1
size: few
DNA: TGCAGTGCTAAAGGGACAGACAACGAGCAGTACTTC
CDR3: CSAKGTDNEQYF

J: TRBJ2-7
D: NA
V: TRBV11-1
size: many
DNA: TGTGCCAGCAGCTTAGCCCCCCCGGGGGAGCAGTACTTC
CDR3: CASSLAPPGEQYF

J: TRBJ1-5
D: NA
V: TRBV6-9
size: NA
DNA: TGCGCCAGCAGTGAGTTCATGAATCAGCCCCAGCATTTT
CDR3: CASSEFMNQPQHF

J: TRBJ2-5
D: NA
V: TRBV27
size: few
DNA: TGTGCCAGCAGTTACGGGGGTGAAGAGACCCAGTACTTC
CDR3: CASSYGGEETQYF

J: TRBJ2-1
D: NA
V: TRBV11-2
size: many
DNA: TGTGCCAGCAGCACACCTCCGGGCATTGAGCAGTTCTTC
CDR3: CASSTPPGIEQFF

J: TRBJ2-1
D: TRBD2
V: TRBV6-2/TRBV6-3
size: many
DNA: TGTGCCAGCAGTTACTCTGCGGGGGGGATACCCTACAATGAGCAGTTCTTC
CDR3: CASSYSAGGIPYNEQFF

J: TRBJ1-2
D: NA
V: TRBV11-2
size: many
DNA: TGTGCCAGCAGCCATGCCCGGGGTGGCTACACCTTC
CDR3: CASSHARGGYTF

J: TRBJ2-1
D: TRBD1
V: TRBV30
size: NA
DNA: TGTGCCTGGAGGGGACAGGCCTCCTACAATGAGCAGTTCTTC
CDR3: CAWRGQASYNEQFF